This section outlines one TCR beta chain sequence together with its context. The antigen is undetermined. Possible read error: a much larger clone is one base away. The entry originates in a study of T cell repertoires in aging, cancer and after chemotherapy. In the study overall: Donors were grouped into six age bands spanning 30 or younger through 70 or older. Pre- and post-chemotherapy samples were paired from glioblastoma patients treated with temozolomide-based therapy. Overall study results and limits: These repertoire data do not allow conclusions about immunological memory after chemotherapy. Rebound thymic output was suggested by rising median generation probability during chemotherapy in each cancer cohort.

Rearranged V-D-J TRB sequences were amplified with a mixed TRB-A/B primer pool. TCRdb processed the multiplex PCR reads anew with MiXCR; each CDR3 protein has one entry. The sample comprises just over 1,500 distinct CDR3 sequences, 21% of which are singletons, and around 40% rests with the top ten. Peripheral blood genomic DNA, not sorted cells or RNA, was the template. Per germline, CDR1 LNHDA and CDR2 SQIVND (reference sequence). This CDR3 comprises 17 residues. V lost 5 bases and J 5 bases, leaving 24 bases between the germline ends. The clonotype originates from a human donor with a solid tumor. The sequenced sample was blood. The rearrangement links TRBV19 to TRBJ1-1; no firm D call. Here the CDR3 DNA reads TGTGCCAGTAGTTCACCCCCAAACAGAGCTTGGGAAACTGAAGCTTTCTTT. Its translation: CASSSPPNRAWETEAFF.